One T cell receptor beta chain is described in this entry. There are many counts of this clonotype. Its antigen target is currently unknown. The input lacks base qualities; no much larger clone sits a single base away. TCR beta CDR3 regions were amplified from RNA transcripts. A first-round RT-PCR of the TCR CDR3 used the HTBI primer set with the Qiagen OneStep RT-PCR kit. The libraries were constructed in a second round of multiplex PCR and then size-selected and purified. Libraries were sequenced paired-end with 100 bp reads on an Illumina HiSeq2000. Regarding the original processing steps: SOAPnuke was used to process the raw data, throwing out any read that contained adapters or uncalled bases, had a mean Phred below 15, or lacked an exact constant-primer or identifier match. COPE v1.2.5 was used to merge the high-quality paired reads, and each unique nucleotide sequence was defined as a clonotype. Clonotypes were aligned to IMGT TRBV, TRBD and TRBJ reference segments using MiTCR v1.1. Only V-J combinations with frequency above 0.0001, covering 99.2% of repertoires, were analysed. The TCS score was defined as F50 (clonal expansion) divided by E x V (chaos), with BLOSUM62-based TCRdist calculated between CDR3 peptides within each V-J. Welch's t-statistics and random forest reduced roughly 530 V-J features to 10 to 15, which were used in a naive Bayes classifier (R e1071). Clones were called with MiXCR by TCRdb after fastp trimmed the public reads at Q25, and only in-frame beta chains were retained. Under each unique CDR3 protein, matching rows form one entry showing the most common genes and DNA. For this entry, the V and J calls and clone size follow TCRdb and not the study's own pipeline. For this sample there are roughly 600,000 distinct CDR3 sequences; about 14% appear just once. Under 15% of the sample goes to the ten largest clones.

The sample belongs to a study of T cells in Graves' hyperthyroidism and ophthalmopathy (dated 2019 in TCRdb). Concerning the study at large: Peripheral blood samples were taken at initial diagnosis, before any treatment was given. TCR V-J signatures able to tell the groups apart were searched for in a discovery cohort of some 97 patients, of whom fewer than 45 had Graves' ophthalmopathy and around 56 had stable Graves' hyperthyroidism. Prospective prediction of ophthalmopathy was tested in an independent validation cohort consisting of 18 hyperthyroidism patients and around 16 patients who later progressed to ophthalmopathy. The roughly 94 discovery patients were randomly split 7:3 into training and test sets. The study also compared thyroid tissue and blood T-cell repertoires from five or six Graves' hyperthyroidism patients. Once sampling was done, hyperthyroidism patients were given methimazole at a starting dose of 30 mg daily, whereas ophthalmopathy patients were given high-dose intravenous methylprednisolone. The paper describes TCR Vbeta CDR3 sequencing of roughly 130 peripheral blood samples, made up of about 40 ophthalmopathy patients, roughly 75 hyperthyroidism patients and 17 progressor patients. The paper's findings and limits, for the study overall: Ophthalmopathy was separated from stable hyperthyroidism by a 13 V-J signature model, with over 85% sensitivity and 81% to 82% specificity obtained in cross-validation and 80%/75% obtained in testing. During validation, the model predicted progression to ophthalmopathy a median of approximately six months ahead of onset, with almost 71% sensitivity and more than 72% specificity. Most expanded thyroid clonotypes (frequency above 0.001) were also found in blood, which suggests that blood repertoires may mirror thyroid immune responses. No statistical method was used to fix the sample size in advance, and group allocation was not hidden from the investigators.

After removal of 6 bases from V and 3 bases from J, the junction retains 8 bases not matched to a gene. The CDR3 holds 15 amino acids from the cysteine to the phenylalanine. The only DNA kept is the CDR3, 45 bases in frame from the first base. Sequences LNHDA (CDR1) and SQIVND (CDR2) are obtained from the germline V gene (reference sequence). Ophthalmopathy patients had moderately to severely active disease, Clinical Activity Score of at least 3, NOSPECS grade of at least 4, and duration under 3 months. The study excluded patients with uncontrolled infections, other autoimmune diseases, pregnancy or lactation. Diagnoses were established on the basis of clinical symptoms, serum thyroxine and TRAb, thyroid ultrasound, and orbital computed tomography. PBMCs were isolated from about 10 ml of fresh peripheral blood by Ficoll-Paque density gradient centrifugation. Total RNA was extracted with Trizol reagent, and quality was checked on an Agilent 2100 Bioanalyzer.

The TCR comes from a woman in her forties or fifties with Graves' ophthalmopathy. Specimen: blood. The chain couples TRBV19 to TRBJ2-7; 10 middle bases align to TRBD1. The CDR3 amino acid sequence is: CASSQIGTGVYEQYF. In nucleotides, the sequence is TGTGCCAGTAGCCAAATCGGGACAGGGGTCTACGAGCAGTACTTC. The entire variable domain, with the stretches around the CDR3 drawn from the reference TRBV19 and TRBJ2-7 proteins, is DGGITQSPKYLFRKEGQNVTLSCEQNLNHDAMYWYRQDPGQGLRLIYYSQIVNDFQKGDIAEGYSVSREKKESFPLTVTSAQKNPTAFYLCASSQIGTGVYEQYFGPGTRLTVT.